One and the same sample provided the 30 T cell receptor beta chains below, sequenced in a study of vaccination and CD4 T cells after COVID-19. The Oncomine TCR Beta short-read assay was applied to DNA of cultured CD4+ T cells. TCRdb fed the PCR reads into MiXCR, producing one record per CDR3 protein. The top ten clones hold 15% to 20% of a sample with about 25,000 distinct CDR3 sequences, under 70% of them seen once. The antigens for these receptors are not known. Treatment here: approximately 9-day PBMC culture with coronavirus spike peptide pools or control peptides (ViraFEST assay). Sequenced material: CD4+ T cells from blood, cultured in vitro, taken after SARS-CoV-2 vaccination. Receptors were obtained from a human donor who received a COVID-19 vaccine.

This clonotype was seen only a few times. This chain connects TRBV7-4 to TRBJ2-3; a weak D match, TRBD1 (6 bases). The V gene's germline CDR1 is SGHVT and CDR2 SQSDAQ. The V end lost 7 bases, the J end lost 6 bases, and 17 bases lay between the germline ends. The CDR3 contains 14 residues. The CDR3 loop reads CASTQTGLGDTQYF. The CDR3 nucleotides read TGTGCCAGCACCCAGACAGGTCTTGGGGATACGCAGTATTTT.

The rearrangement links TRBV19 to TRBJ1-1, with 7 bases identical to TRBD1. CDR3 length equals 15 residues. CDR1 is LNHDA, CDR2 SQIVND, per germline (reference sequence). With 5 bases clipped from V and 0 bases from J, the junction kept 6 bases outside the gene matches. Here the CDR3 reads CASSLTGAMNTEAFF. CDR3 nucleotides: TGTGCCAGTAGTCTAACAGGGGCGATGAACACTGAAGCTTTCTTT.

The V call is TRBV20-1, the J call TRBJ1-5; perhaps TRBD1 as D (6 bases). This CDR3 is 12 amino acids long. Between the trimmed V and J ends, which lost 6 bases and 2 bases, there was a span of 8 bases. From germline, CDR1 is DFQATT and CDR2 SNEGSKA (reference sequence). In DNA form, the CDR3 reads TGCAGTGCCAGACAGGGCAATCAGCCCCAGCATTTT. This gives the protein CSARQGNQPQHF.

V and J are TRBV7-9 and TRBJ2-3; 9 bases are a match to TRBD2. The CDR3 loop spans 16 amino acids. Germline V gene sequence: CDR1 SEHNR, CDR2 FQNEAQ (reference sequence). The V segment lost 0 bases and the J segment 2 bases; nucleotides outside the gene matches: 3. CDR3 coding DNA: TGTGCCAGCAGCTTAGCTAGCGGGGGCCACACAGATACGCAGTATTTT. Amino acids: CASSLASGGHTDTQYF. Drawing the rest from reference TRBV7-9 and TRBJ2-3, the complete variable domain is DTGVSQNPRHKITKRGQNVTFRCDPISEHNRLYWYRQTLGQGPEFLTYFQNEAQLEKSRLLSDRFSAERPKGSFSTLEIQRTEQGDSAMYLCASSLASGGHTDTQYFGPGTRLTVL.

The chain links TRBV30 to TRBJ1-1; D unclear. Trimming took 3 bases from V and 1 from J, leaving 12 bases between them. This CDR3 has 14 amino acids. Germline CDR1 GTSNPN, CDR2 SVGIG (reference sequence). The CDR3 DNA sequence: TGTGCCTGGAGACAAATACGGGCGAACACTGAAGCTTTCTTT. This sequence encodes CAWRQIRANTEAFF.

This chain connects TRBV3-1 to TRBJ2-5; TRBD2 matches 8 bases. CDR1 and CDR2 (germline): LGHDT, YNNKEL (reference sequence). V lost 3 bases, J lost 2 bases, and 5 bases stayed unmatched. The CDR3 extends over 15 amino acids. For the CDR3, the DNA is TGTGCCAGCAGCCATTCGCGGGGGGTACAAGAGACCCAGTACTTC. This encodes CASSHSRGVQETQYF.

V and J are TRBV20-1 and TRBJ2-1; TRBD1 is a possible D gene (6 bases). V dropped 0 bases and J dropped 4 bases, with 16 bases sitting between them. The V gene's germline CDR1 is DFQATT and CDR2 SNEGSKA (reference sequence). This CDR3 spans 16 amino acids. The CDR3 bases are TGCAGTGCTAGAGATCTATTGGGGGCGGTTTACAATGAGCAGTTCTTC. Translation gives CSARDLLGAVYNEQFF.

This rearrangement joins TRBV20-1 to TRBJ2-4; possible D gene TRBD1, 6 bases. CDR3 length: 10 amino acids. Trimming removed 7 bases from V and 16 bases from J, with 17 bases in between. CDR1 DFQATT and CDR2 SNEGSKA come from the germline V gene (reference sequence). CDR3 residues: CSVETGTRYF. The CDR3 DNA follows: TGCAGTGTCGAAACAGGGACCCGCTACTTC.

The chain links TRBV12-3 or TRBV12-4 to TRBJ1-1; D possibly corresponds to TRBD1 (5 bases). CDR3 length: 13 residues. Trimming shortened V by 2 bases and J by 11 bases, and 15 bases separated the two germline ends. CDR3 region: CASSLNMRDRAFF. CDR3 sequence (DNA): TGTGCCAGCAGTTTAAACATGAGGGACCGGGCTTTCTTT.

The chain uses TRBV20-1 and TRBJ1-5; D uncertain. Trimming took off 6 bases at V and 0 bases at J, with 9 bases between the two ends. CDR3 size: 13 residues. Germline lookup yields CDR1 DFQATT and CDR2 SNEGSKA (reference sequence). The CDR3 sequence: CSAQTHSNQPQHF. CDR3 bases: TGCAGTGCCCAGACCCATAGCAATCAGCCCCAGCATTTT.

This clonotype was detected a few times. The rearrangement uses TRBV20-1 and TRBJ1-5; 10 bases are a match to TRBD1. This CDR3 is built from 16 residues. Looked up from germline, CDR1 is DFQATT and CDR2 is SNEGSKA (reference sequence). After removal of 5 bases from V and 7 bases from J, the junction contained 14 bases not matched to a gene. This chain's CDR3 is CSAATRSGTGDQPQHF. As DNA, the CDR3 is TGCAGTGCTGCAACACGATCCGGGACAGGGGACCAGCCCCAGCATTTT.

The CDR3 is CASSSTYRGGLETQYF. In DNA form, the CDR3 reads TGTGCCAGCAGCTCCACATATCGAGGGGGGTTAGAGACCCAGTACTTC. The chain is built from TRBV7-9 and TRBJ2-5; D is possibly TRBD1 or TRBD2 (6 bases each). Trimming took 4 bases from V and 4 from J, leaving 19 bases between them. The CDR3 sequence is 16 residues long. Looked up from germline, CDR1 is SEHNR and CDR2 is FQNEAQ (reference sequence).

This clonotype was seen more than once but under ten times. This chain joins TRBV24-1 and TRBJ2-5, with D perhaps matching TRBD2 (5 bases). Germline-derived CDR1 and CDR2 are KGHDR and SFDVKD. Trimming left V 2 bases short and J 5 bases short, with 14 bases between. The CDR3 is 15 residues long. The CDR3 DNA sequence: TGTGCCACCAGTGATTCGCGCCCAGGCGGGGAGACCCAGTACTTC. Translation: CATSDSRPGGETQYF.

The chain carries TRBV5-1 and TRBJ2-7; D not resolved. The CDR3 consists of 14 residues. V dropped 1 base and J dropped 4 bases, with 12 bases sitting between them. Germline CDR1 and CDR2: SGHRS and YFSETQ. CDR3 sequence (DNA): TGCGCCAGCAGCTTGAGACCGGGCTCTTACGAGCAGTACTTC. It translates to CASSLRPGSYEQYF.

This chain connects TRBV15 to TRBJ2-7; weak D call: TRBD2 (5 bases). The ends were cut back, 1 base at V and 3 bases at J, with 13 bases in the middle. CDR1 is LNHNV, CDR2 YYDKDF, per germline (reference sequence). CDR3 length: 15 amino acids. The CDR3 spells CATSRGETSIYEQYF. The CDR3 DNA sequence: TGTGCCACCAGCAGAGGGGAGACATCTATCTACGAGCAGTACTTC.

In this sample, this clonotype turned up once. The chain is built from TRBV6-1 and TRBJ1-6; 10 bases map to TRBD1. Germline CDR1 is MNHNS and CDR2 is SASEGT. The CDR3 is 17 residues long. The V segment lost 10 bases and the J segment 0 bases; nucleotides outside the gene matches: 9. The DNA of the CDR3 is TGTGCCAACCCGGGACAGGGGAATAGCTCCTATAATTCACCCCTCCACTTT. It is translated as CANPGQGNSSYNSPLHF.

V gene TRBV28 combines with J gene TRBJ1-5, with a tentative D call TRBD1 (5 bases). Germline V CDR1 and CDR2: MDHEN, SYDVKM. CDR3 length equals 13 residues. Trimming cost V 6 bases and J 5 bases, with 11 bases left between them. CDR3 residues: CASSGTVDQPQHF. The CDR3 DNA follows: TGTGCCAGCAGCGGGACCGTCGATCAGCCCCAGCATTTT.

The gene calls are TRBV19 and TRBJ2-2, with D perhaps TRBD1 or TRBD2 (6 bases each). This CDR3 spans 16 amino acids. Trimming removed 3 bases from V and 1 base from J, with 12 bases in between. Germline values: CDR1 LNHDA, CDR2 SQIVND (reference sequence). CDR3 sequence reads: CASSMVRGLNTGELFF. The CDR3 nucleotides are TGTGCCAGTAGTATGGTTCGGGGGCTGAACACCGGGGAGCTGTTTTTT.

This clonotype was picked up a small number of times. J is TRBJ2-7 and V is TRBV20-1; D remains unclear. Germline CDR1 DFQATT, CDR2 SNEGSKA (reference sequence). This CDR3 region has 12 residues. V lost 2 bases and J 2 bases, leaving 7 bases between the germline ends. CDR3 sequence (DNA): TGCAGTGCTAGAAGGCGTCCCTACGAGCAGTACTTC. The encoded protein is CSARRRPYEQYF.

This clonotype has only a few counts. V is TRBV24-1 and J is TRBJ2-3; weak D call: TRBD2 (6 bases). Germline V CDR1 and CDR2: KGHDR, SFDVKD. V lost 5 bases and J 3 bases, leaving 17 bases between the germline ends. This CDR3 comprises 16 residues. CDR3 in amino acids: CATSAGYGGETDTQYF. The CDR3 DNA reads as TGTGCCACCAGTGCCGGATATGGCGGGGAAACAGATACGCAGTATTTT.

The chain employs TRBV5-1 and TRBJ1-6; maybe TRBD1 (6 bases). Germline V gene lookup returns CDR1 SGHRS and CDR2 YFSETQ. The V gene lost 3 bases and the J gene lost 0 bases, with 13 bases spanning the gap. The CDR3 covers 17 residues. This CDR3 reads CASSYTGTSSYNSPLHF. The CDR3 nucleotides are TGCGCCAGCAGCTATACAGGGACGAGCTCCTATAATTCACCCCTCCACTTT.

V is TRBV5-1 and J is TRBJ1-3; D is possibly TRBD1 (5 bases). The CDR3 has 16 amino acids. Trimming left V 0 bases short and J 1 base short, with 11 bases between. Per the germline V gene, CDR1 is SGHRS and CDR2 is YFSETQ. This CDR3 reads CASSLAGGGSGNTIYF. The CDR3 DNA follows: TGCGCCAGCAGCTTGGCCGGTGGGGGGTCTGGAAACACCATATATTTT.

The chain recombines TRBV19 with TRBJ2-1; 10 bases fit TRBD2. V shed 1 base, J shed 6 bases, and the junction held 9 bases outside the gene matches. CDR3 size: 17 residues. Germline values: CDR1 LNHDA, CDR2 SQIVND (reference sequence). The CDR3 nucleotides are TGTGCCAGTAGTATAGTTGTTCCTAGCGGGGGTTCCAATGAGCAGTTCTTC. Protein: CASSIVVPSGGSNEQFF.

The gene calls are TRBV6-5 and TRBJ1-2; D may be TRBD1 (6 bases). Per germline, CDR1 MNHEY and CDR2 SVGAGI. Trimming removed 4 bases at V and 8 bases at J, with 11 bases between. This CDR3 contains 12 residues. The CDR3 protein is CASSSGVKGYTF. The CDR3 nucleotides are TGTGCCAGCAGTTCAGGGGTGAAGGGCTACACCTTC.

This chain joins TRBV20-1 and TRBJ2-5; D is undetermined. Per germline, CDR1 DFQATT and CDR2 SNEGSKA (reference sequence). V lost 0 bases, J lost 4 bases, and 9 bases lay in between. This CDR3 spans 13 amino acids. The CDR3 region has the DNA TGCAGTGCTAGAGATCGGGCAGGAGAGACCCAGTACTTC. Its protein is CSARDRAGETQYF.

The chain has TRBV2 and TRBJ1-2; D gene unclear. Germline-derived CDR1 and CDR2 are SNHLY and FYNNEI. The CDR3 loop spans 13 amino acids. V lost 1 base to trimming and J lost 6 bases, with 9 bases between them. CDR3 loop: CASSEERDDGYTF. In nucleotides, the CDR3 is TGTGCCAGCAGTGAAGAAAGAGATGATGGCTACACCTTC.

The V call is TRBV7-8, the J call TRBJ1-2; a possible D gene is TRBD1 (6 bases). The germline V and J ends were trimmed by 5 bases and 1 base, with 11 bases remaining between them. CDR3 length equals 14 residues. The germline V gene encodes CDR1 SGHVS and CDR2 FQNEAQ. The DNA of the CDR3 is TGTGCCAGCAGCCTGACAGGATTTAACTATGGCTACACCTTC. Protein product: CASSLTGFNYGYTF.

This clonotype was seen only a few times. The chain couples TRBV20-1 to TRBJ2-1, with TRBD2 matching 10 bases. The V and J ends lost 2 bases and 4 bases, in that order; junction bases with no gene match: 5. Germline-derived CDR1 and CDR2 are DFQATT and SNEGSKA (reference sequence). This CDR3 spans 15 amino acids. CDR3 coding DNA: TGCAGTGCTAGACGTATAGCGGGGGGATACAATGAGCAGTTCTTC. Protein sequence: CSARRIAGGYNEQFF.

This rearrangement joins TRBV7-2 to TRBJ1-1, with 7 bases that match TRBD1. The J segment lost 1 base and the V segment lost 7 bases, leaving 6 bases of the junction unmatched. The germline CDR1 and CDR2 sequences are SGHTA and FQGNSA. The CDR3 runs to 14 residues. CDR3 bases: TGTGCCAGCAACCAAGGACAGGAGAACACTGAAGCTTTCTTT. This gives the protein CASNQGQENTEAFF.

This clonotype was counted a few times. The CDR3 sequence: CAWSLGGGYGYTF. The CDR3 bases are TGTGCCTGGAGTCTTGGGGGCGGCTATGGCTACACCTTC. The chain uses TRBV30 and TRBJ1-2, with D tentatively TRBD1 (6 bases). Trimming left V 2 bases short and J 4 bases short, with 11 bases between. Germline V gene data show CDR1 as GTSNPN and CDR2 as SVGIG (reference sequence). The CDR3 length is 13 residues.